The 15 T cell receptor beta chains in this list originate from one sample, sequenced in a study of blood T cell repertoires in COVID-19. Sequencing used immunoSEQ multiplex PCR; TCRdb keeps in-frame clones, though not all of them. The sample has 43,000 or so clones, approximately 80% seen once. Material: peripheral blood. These receptors came from a woman aged 60-70 years with acute or convalescent COVID-19.

This rearrangement joins TRBV7-9 to TRBJ1-4, with 10 bases fitting TRBD1. Losses at the gene ends were 0 bases for V and 5 bases for J; bases not matched to a gene: 6. The CDR3 spans 17 residues. Germline V gene data show CDR1 as SEHNR and CDR2 as FQNEAQ (reference sequence). CDR3 sequence: CASSLASEDRGNEKLFF. In DNA, the CDR3 is TGTGCCAGCAGCTTAGCGTCGGAGGACAGGGGGAATGAAAAACTGTTTTTT.

V is TRBV7-9 and J is TRBJ1-2; weak D call: TRBD1 (5 bases). This CDR3 is 14 amino acids long. Germline CDR1 is SEHNR and CDR2 is FQNEAQ (reference sequence). With 1 base removed from V and 14 bases from J, the gap between germline ends came to 20 bases. In DNA form, the CDR3 reads TGTGCCAGCAGCTTAGATTTGGGGCGGACGGCGTGGACCTTC. This gives the protein CASSLDLGRTAWTF.

This sequence joins TRBV2 and TRBJ1-1; possible D gene TRBD1, 6 bases. V gave up 10 bases and J gave up 4 bases, with 13 bases separating them. The CDR3 extends over 12 amino acids. Germline V gene lookup returns CDR1 SNHLY and CDR2 FYNNEI. CDR3 residues: CATKTRGTEAFF. CDR3 DNA sequence: TGTGCCACCAAAACCAGGGGCACTGAAGCTTTCTTT.

This chain uses TRBV15 with TRBJ1-5; no clear D. The germline CDR1 and CDR2 sequences are LNHNV and YYDKDF (reference sequence). V was clipped by 2 bases and J by 8 bases, with 16 bases between them. The CDR3 is made up of 15 amino acids. The CDR3 loop reads CATSRPPLKSEPQHF. As DNA, the CDR3 is TGTGCCACCAGCAGACCCCCATTAAAGTCGGAGCCCCAGCATTTT. The full variable domain, in which reference TRBV15 and TRBJ1-5 provide the parts outside the CDR3, is DAMVIQNPRYQVTQFGKPVTLSCSQTLNHNVMYWYQQKSSQAPKLLFHYYDKDFNNEADTPDNFQSRRPNTSFCFLDIRSPGLGDTAMYLCATSRPPLKSEPQHFGDGTRLSIL.

The CDR3 DNA reads as TGTGCCATCAGTGAGTCCTTCCCGACGGGGGGTTCACCCCTCCACTTT. It translates to CAISESFPTGGSPLHF. V and J are TRBV10-3 and TRBJ1-6; tentative D call: TRBD1 (5 bases). This CDR3 is built from 16 residues. V was trimmed by 0 bases and J by 9 bases, leaving 15 bases between them. CDR1 and CDR2 from the germline V gene are ENHRY and SYGVKD.

The chain combines TRBV2 with TRBJ2-5; 11 nucleotides agree with TRBD2. The V and J ends lost 1 base and 1 base, in that order; junction bases with no gene match: 2. Germline V gives CDR1 SNHLY, CDR2 FYNNEI. The CDR3 extends over 16 amino acids. The DNA for the CDR3 is TGTGCCAGCAGTGAAGGGCTAGCGGGGGGCCAAGAGACCCAGTACTTC. Translated: CASSEGLAGGQETQYF. Drawing the rest from reference TRBV2 and TRBJ2-5, the complete variable domain is EPEVTQTPSHQVTQMGQEVILRCVPISNHLYFYWYRQILGQKVEFLVSFYNNEISEKSEIFDDQFSVERPDGSNFTLKIRSTKLEDSAMYFCASSEGLAGGQETQYFGPGTRLLVL.

The chain carries TRBV7-8 and TRBJ1-5; D not resolved. This CDR3 contains 12 residues. V was trimmed by 5 bases and J by 10 bases, leaving 12 bases between them. Germline V CDR1 and CDR2: SGHVS, FQNEAQ. The CDR3 is CASSPFQEPQHF. The CDR3 nucleotides are TGTGCCAGCAGCCCCTTTCAGGAACCCCAGCATTTT.

The chain recombines TRBV7-3 with TRBJ2-3, with D unclear. Per the germline V gene, CDR1 is SGHTA and CDR2 is FQGTGA. This CDR3 is built from 14 residues. V shed 3 bases and J shed 5 bases, with 12 bases lying between them. CDR3 region: CASSFGSGGDTQYF. CDR3 DNA sequence: TGTGCCAGCAGCTTCGGCTCCGGCGGAGATACGCAGTATTTT.

The rearrangement links TRBV24-1 to TRBJ2-1, with a possible D match to TRBD2 (7 bases). V lost 5 bases and J 5 bases, leaving 21 bases between the germline ends. The CDR3 spans 17 residues. In germline, CDR1 is KGHDR, CDR2 SFDVKD. CDR3 sequence (DNA): TGTGCCACCAGTGTCCCTGGGGGGGCGGGGGCCCACAATGAGCAGTTCTTC. Protein sequence: CATSVPGGAGAHNEQFF.

The chain combines TRBV5-4 with TRBJ2-7; the D is unclear. Germline-derived CDR1 and CDR2 are SGHNT and YYREEE (reference sequence). The CDR3 length is 11 residues. V was cut by 4 bases and J by 5 bases, with 7 bases left in between. The CDR3 DNA sequence: TGTGCCAGCAGCCTGGCCGACGAGCAGTACTTC. As protein: CASSLADEQYF.

The rearrangement uses TRBV11-2 and TRBJ1-6, with 7 bases identical to TRBD1. Germline CDR1 and CDR2: SGHAT and FQNNGV. V trimming: 2 bases; J trimming: 10 bases; junction bases outside the gene matches: 8. The CDR3 is 15 amino acids. The CDR3 coding sequence is TGTGCCAGCAGCTTATCAACAGGGGATGCGTCACCCCTCCACTTT. This codes for CASSLSTGDASPLHF. The full variable domain, rest sourced from reference TRBV11-2 and TRBJ1-6, is EAGVAQSPRYKIIEKRQSVAFWCNPISGHATLYWYQQILGQGPKLLIQFQNNGVVDDSQLPKDRFSAERLKGVDSTLKIQPAKLEDSAVYLCASSLSTGDASPLHFGNGTRLTVT.

The rearrangement uses TRBV14 and TRBJ1-2; D unresolved. In germline, CDR1 is SGHDN, CDR2 FVKESK. This CDR3 comprises 13 residues. V shed 0 bases and J shed 4 bases, with 6 bases lying between them. The CDR3 protein is CASSQDLRYGYTF. The CDR3 region has the DNA TGTGCCAGCAGCCAAGATCTCCGCTATGGCTACACCTTC.

The gene calls are TRBV5-1 and TRBJ1-3; 7 bases are a match to TRBD1. Germline assignment: CDR1 SGHRS and CDR2 YFSETQ. This CDR3 has 17 residues. The V and J ends lost 0 bases and 2 bases, in that order; junction bases with no gene match: 8. The CDR3 DNA is TGCGCCAGCAGCTTGGATCTACAGGGGACCCCTGGAAACACCATATATTTT. Encoded protein: CASSLDLQGTPGNTIYF.

The chain carries TRBV19 and TRBJ1-4; D unresolved. This CDR3 has 11 amino acids. The germline V gene has CDR1 LNHDA and CDR2 SQIVND (reference sequence). V was trimmed by 7 bases and J by 5 bases, leaving 5 bases between them. CDR3 nucleotide sequence: TGTGCCAGTAAGAGCAATGAAAAACTGTTTTTT. It yields the protein CASKSNEKLFF.

This chain joins TRBV29-1 and TRBJ2-1; TRBD1 aligns across 8 bases. CDR3 length: 13 amino acids. Trimming removed 3 bases from V and 4 bases from J; junction bases left unmatched: 2. Germline V gene sequence: CDR1 SQVTM, CDR2 ANQGSEA. The CDR3 DNA follows: TGCAGCGTTGATAGGACAGGGTACAATGAGCAGTTCTTC. Translated, it gives CSVDRTGYNEQFF.